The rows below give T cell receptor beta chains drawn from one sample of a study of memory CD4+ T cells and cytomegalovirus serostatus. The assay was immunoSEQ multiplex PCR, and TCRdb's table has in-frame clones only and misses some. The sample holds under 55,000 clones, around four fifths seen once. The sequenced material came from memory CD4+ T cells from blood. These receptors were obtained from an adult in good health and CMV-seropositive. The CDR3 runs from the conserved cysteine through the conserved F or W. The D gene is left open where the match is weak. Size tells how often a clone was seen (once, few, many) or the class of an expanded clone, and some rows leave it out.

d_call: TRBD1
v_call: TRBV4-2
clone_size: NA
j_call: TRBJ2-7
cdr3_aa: CASSRRQGAQGSYEQYF
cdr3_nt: TGTGCCAGCAGCCGCAGACAGGGGGCGCAGGGATCCTACGAGCAGTACTTC

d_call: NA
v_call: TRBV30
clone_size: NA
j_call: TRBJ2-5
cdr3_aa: CAWKGFQETQYF
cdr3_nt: TGTGCCTGGAAAGGTTTCCAAGAGACCCAGTACTTC

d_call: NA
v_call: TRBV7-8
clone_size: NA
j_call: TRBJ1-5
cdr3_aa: CASSLGPEVNQPQHF
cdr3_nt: TGTGCCAGCAGCTTGGGCCCGGAGGTTAATCAGCCCCAGCATTTT

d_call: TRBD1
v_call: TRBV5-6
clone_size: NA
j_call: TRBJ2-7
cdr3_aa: CASSLAPTGSSYEQYF
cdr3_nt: TGTGCCAGCAGCTTGGCCCCGACAGGGAGCTCCTACGAGCAGTACTTC

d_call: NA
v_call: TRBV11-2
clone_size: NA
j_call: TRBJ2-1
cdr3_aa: CASSLQQGRRYNEQFF
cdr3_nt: TGTGCCAGCAGCTTACAGCAGGGCAGGAGGTACAATGAGCAGTTCTTC

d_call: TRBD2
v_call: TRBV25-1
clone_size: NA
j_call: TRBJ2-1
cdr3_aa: CASSEASGRGNEQFF
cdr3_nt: TGTGCCAGCAGTGAAGCTAGCGGGAGAGGTAATGAGCAGTTCTTC

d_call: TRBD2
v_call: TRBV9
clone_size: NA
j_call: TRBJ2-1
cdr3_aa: CASSPRGGLAGRIF
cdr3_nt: TGTGCCAGCAGCCCCCGAGGGGGACTAGCCGGTAGGATCTTC

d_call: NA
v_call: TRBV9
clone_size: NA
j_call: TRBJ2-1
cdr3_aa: CASSVAGGGSYNEQFF
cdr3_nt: TGTGCCAGCAGCGTAGCTGGTGGGGGCTCCTACAATGAGCAGTTCTTC

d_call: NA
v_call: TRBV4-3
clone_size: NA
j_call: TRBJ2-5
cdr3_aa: CASSQYDRPRSGETQYF
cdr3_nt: TGCGCCAGCAGCCAGTACGACAGGCCCCGCAGCGGGGAGACCCAGTACTTC

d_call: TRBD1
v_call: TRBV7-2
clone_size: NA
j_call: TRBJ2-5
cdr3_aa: CASSLDRRGRTQYF
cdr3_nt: TGTGCCAGCAGCTTGGACAGGCGCGGGCGGACCCAGTACTTC

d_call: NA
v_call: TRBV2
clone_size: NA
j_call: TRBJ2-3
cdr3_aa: CASSETDTQYF
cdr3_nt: TGTGCCAGCAGTGAAACCGATACGCAGTATTTT

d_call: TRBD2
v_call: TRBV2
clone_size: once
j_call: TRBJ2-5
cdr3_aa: CASSESTSGKTQYF
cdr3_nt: TGTGCCAGCAGTGAAAGCACTAGCGGAAAGACCCAGTACTTC

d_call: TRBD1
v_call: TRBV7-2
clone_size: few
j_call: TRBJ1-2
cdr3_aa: CASSFAPTGNGYTF
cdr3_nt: TGTGCCAGCAGCTTCGCCCCGACAGGGAACGGCTACACCTTC

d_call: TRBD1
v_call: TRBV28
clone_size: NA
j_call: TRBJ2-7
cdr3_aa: CASRDRPLSSGAYEQYF
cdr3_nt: TGTGCCAGCAGGGACAGGCCGCTCTCCTCCGGCGCCTACGAGCAGTACTTC

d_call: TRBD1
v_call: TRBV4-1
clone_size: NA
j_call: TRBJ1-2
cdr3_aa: CASSHSGTGGSYTF
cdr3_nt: TGCGCCAGCAGCCACTCCGGGACAGGGGGAAGCTACACCTTC

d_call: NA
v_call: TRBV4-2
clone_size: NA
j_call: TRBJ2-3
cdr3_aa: CASRRSGDTQYF
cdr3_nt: TGTGCCAGCAGGCGTAGCGGAGATACGCAGTATTTT

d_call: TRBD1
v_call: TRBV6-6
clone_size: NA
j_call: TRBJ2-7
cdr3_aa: CASSLTGGNDEQYF
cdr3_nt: TGTGCCAGCAGTTTGACAGGGGGAAACGACGAGCAGTACTTC

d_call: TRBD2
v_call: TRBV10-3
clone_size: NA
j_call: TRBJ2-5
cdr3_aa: CAISILAGAETQYF
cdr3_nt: TGTGCCATCAGCATACTAGCGGGGGCGGAGACCCAGTACTTC

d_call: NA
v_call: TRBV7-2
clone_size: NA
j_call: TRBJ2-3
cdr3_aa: CASSLGHGADTQYF
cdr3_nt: TGTGCCAGCAGCTTAGGTCACGGTGCAGATACGCAGTATTTT

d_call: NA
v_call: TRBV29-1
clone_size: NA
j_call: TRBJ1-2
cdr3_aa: CSVEGQVGYGYTF
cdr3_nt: TGCAGCGTTGAAGGACAGGTGGGGTATGGCTACACCTTC

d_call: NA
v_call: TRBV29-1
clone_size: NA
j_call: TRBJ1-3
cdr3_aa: CSVEERTTGNTIYF
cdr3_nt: TGCAGCGTTGAAGAGCGCACGACGGGAAACACCATATATTTT

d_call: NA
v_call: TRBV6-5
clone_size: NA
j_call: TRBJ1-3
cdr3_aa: CASSADGASGNTIYF
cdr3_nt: TGTGCCAGCAGTGCCGACGGAGCCTCTGGAAACACCATATATTTT

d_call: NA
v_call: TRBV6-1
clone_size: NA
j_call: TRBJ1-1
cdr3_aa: CASRPRVAEAFF
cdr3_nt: TGTGCCAGCAGGCCCAGGGTCGCTGAAGCTTTCTTT

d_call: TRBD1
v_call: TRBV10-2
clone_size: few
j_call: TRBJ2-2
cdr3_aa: CASSVTGVVSGELFF
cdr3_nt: TGCGCCAGCAGTGTTACAGGGGTGGTCTCCGGGGAGCTGTTTTTT

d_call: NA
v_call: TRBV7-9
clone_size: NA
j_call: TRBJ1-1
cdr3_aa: CASSSSINTEAFF
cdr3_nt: TGTGCCAGCAGCTCCTCGATAAACACTGAAGCTTTCTTT

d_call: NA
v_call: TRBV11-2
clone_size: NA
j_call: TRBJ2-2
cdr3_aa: CASSLTGFGTGELFF
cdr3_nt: TGTGCCAGCAGCTTAACTGGGTTCGGCACCGGGGAGCTGTTTTTT

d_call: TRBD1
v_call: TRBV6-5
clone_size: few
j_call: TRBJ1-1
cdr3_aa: CASSYSQGGNTEAFF
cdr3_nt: TGTGCCAGCAGTTACTCACAGGGGGGGAACACTGAAGCTTTCTTT

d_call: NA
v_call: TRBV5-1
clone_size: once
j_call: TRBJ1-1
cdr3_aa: CASSLGAGQVTEAFF
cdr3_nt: TGCGCCAGCAGCTTGGGAGCCGGGCAGGTCACTGAAGCTTTCTTT

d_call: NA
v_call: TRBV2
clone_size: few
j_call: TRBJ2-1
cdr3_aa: CASRYPNEQFF
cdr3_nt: TGTGCCAGCAGGTACCCCAATGAGCAGTTCTTC

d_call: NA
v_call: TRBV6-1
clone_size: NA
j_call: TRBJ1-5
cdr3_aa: CASRWGGDQPQHF
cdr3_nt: TGTGCCAGCAGATGGGGGGGGGATCAGCCCCAGCATTTT

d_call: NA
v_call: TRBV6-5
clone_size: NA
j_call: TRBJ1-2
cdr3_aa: CASSYSGNYGYTF
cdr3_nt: TGTGCCAGCAGTTACAGTGGGAACTATGGCTACACCTTC

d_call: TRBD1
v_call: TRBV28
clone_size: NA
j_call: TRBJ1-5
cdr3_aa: CASREQGAAQPQHF
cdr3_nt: TGTGCCAGCAGGGAGCAGGGGGCGGCCCAGCCCCAGCATTTT

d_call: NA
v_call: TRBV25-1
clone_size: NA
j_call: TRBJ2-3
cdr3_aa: CASSEMDSLTDTQYF
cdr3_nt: TGTGCCAGCAGTGAAATGGACAGCCTAACAGATACGCAGTATTTT

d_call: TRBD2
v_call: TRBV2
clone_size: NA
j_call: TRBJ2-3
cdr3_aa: CASSAALAGTDTQYF
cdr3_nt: TGTGCCAGCAGTGCCGCCCTAGCGGGCACAGATACGCAGTATTTT

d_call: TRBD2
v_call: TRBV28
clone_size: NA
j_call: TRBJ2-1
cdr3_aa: CASSREGLAGGEQFF
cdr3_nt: TGTGCCAGCAGCCGCGAAGGACTAGCGGGAGGAGAGCAGTTCTTC

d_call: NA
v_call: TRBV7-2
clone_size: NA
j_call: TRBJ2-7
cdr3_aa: CASRIGGPEGEQYF
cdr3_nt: TGTGCCAGCAGGATCGGGGGCCCGGAGGGCGAGCAGTACTTC

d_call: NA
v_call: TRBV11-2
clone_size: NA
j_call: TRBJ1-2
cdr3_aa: CASSHSANYGYTF
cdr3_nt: TGTGCCAGCAGCCACTCAGCTAACTATGGCTACACCTTC

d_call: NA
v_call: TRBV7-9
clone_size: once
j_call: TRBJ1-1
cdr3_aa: CASSLEVQDTEAFF
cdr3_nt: TGTGCCAGCAGCTTAGAGGTGCAGGACACTGAAGCTTTCTTT

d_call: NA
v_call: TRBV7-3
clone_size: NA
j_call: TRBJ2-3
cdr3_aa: CASSLNTGASTDTQYF
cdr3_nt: TGTGCCAGCAGCTTAAATACGGGAGCTAGCACAGATACGCAGTATTTT

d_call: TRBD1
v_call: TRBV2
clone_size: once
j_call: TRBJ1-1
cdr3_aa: CASRVRGGWNTEAFF
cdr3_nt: TGTGCCAGCAGGGTGCGAGGGGGCTGGAACACTGAAGCTTTCTTT

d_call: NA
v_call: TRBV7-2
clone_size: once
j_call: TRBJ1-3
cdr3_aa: CASSLALGLAGNTIYF
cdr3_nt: TGTGCCAGCAGCTTAGCGCTGGGGTTAGCTGGAAACACCATATATTTT

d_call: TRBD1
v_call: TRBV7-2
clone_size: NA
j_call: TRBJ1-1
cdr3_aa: CASSSTGRATEAFF
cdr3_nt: TGTGCCAGCAGCTCGACAGGGCGGGCCACTGAAGCTTTCTTT

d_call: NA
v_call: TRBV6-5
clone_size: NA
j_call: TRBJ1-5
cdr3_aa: CASSYPSQPQHF
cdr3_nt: TGTGCCAGCAGTTACCCGTCTCAGCCCCAGCATTTT

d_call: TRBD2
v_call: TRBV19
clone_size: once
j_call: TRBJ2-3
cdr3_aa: CASSSSGGDTQYF
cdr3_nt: TGTGCCAGTAGTTCTAGCGGGGGGGATACGCAGTATTTT

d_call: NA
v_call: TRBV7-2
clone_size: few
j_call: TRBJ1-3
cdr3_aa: CASSLEGLGNTIYF
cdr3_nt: TGTGCCAGCAGCTTGGAGGGGTTGGGAAACACCATATATTTT

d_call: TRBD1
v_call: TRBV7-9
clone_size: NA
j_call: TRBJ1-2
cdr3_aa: CASSLAGQNYGYTF
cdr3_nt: TGTGCCAGCAGCTTGGCGGGACAGAACTATGGCTACACCTTC

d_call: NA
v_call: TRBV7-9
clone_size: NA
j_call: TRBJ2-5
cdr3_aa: CASSRGQETQYF
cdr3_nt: TGTGCCAGCAGCAGGGGTCAAGAGACCCAGTACTTC

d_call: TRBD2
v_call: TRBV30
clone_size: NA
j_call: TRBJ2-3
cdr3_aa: CAWSSGGGADTQYF
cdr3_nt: TGTGCCTGGTCAAGCGGGGGTGGGGCAGATACGCAGTATTTT

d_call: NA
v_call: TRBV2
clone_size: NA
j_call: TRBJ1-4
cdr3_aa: CASSEALGTEKLFF
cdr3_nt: TGTGCCAGCAGTGAAGCGCTGGGGACTGAAAAACTGTTTTTT

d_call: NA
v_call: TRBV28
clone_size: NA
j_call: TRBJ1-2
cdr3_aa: CASTRRTRGNYGYTF
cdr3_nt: TGTGCCAGCACGAGGAGGACTAGGGGAAACTATGGCTACACCTTC

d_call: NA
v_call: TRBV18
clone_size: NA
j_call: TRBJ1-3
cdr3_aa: CASSPPSQPGNTIYF
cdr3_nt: TGTGCCAGCTCACCACCGAGCCAGCCAGGAAACACCATATATTTT

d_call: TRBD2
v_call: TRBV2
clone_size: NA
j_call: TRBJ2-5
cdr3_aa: CASSSGRAKETQYF
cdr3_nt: TGTGCCAGCAGTTCGGGGAGGGCGAAGGAGACCCAGTACTTC

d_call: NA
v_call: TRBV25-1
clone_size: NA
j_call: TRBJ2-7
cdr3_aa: CASSEAGSYEQYF
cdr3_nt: TGTGCCAGCAGTGAAGCTGGCAGCTACGAGCAGTACTTC

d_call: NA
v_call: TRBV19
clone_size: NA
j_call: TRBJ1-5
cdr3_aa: CASSSRAQPQHF
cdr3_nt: TGTGCCAGTAGTTCGCGGGCTCAGCCCCAGCATTTT

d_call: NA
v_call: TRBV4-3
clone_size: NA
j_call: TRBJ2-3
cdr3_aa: CASSQGPGRITDTQYF
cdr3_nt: TGCGCCAGCAGCCAAGGACCGGGGCGAATCACAGATACGCAGTATTTT

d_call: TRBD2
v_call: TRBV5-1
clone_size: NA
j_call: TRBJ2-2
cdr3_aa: CASSLAAGGSKSGELFF
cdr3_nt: TGCGCCAGCAGCTTGGCCGCGGGAGGGAGCAAGTCCGGGGAGCTGTTTTTT

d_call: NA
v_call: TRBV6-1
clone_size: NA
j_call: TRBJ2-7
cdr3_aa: CASRGDTPYEQYF
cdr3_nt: TGTGCCAGCAGGGGGGACACACCCTACGAGCAGTACTTC